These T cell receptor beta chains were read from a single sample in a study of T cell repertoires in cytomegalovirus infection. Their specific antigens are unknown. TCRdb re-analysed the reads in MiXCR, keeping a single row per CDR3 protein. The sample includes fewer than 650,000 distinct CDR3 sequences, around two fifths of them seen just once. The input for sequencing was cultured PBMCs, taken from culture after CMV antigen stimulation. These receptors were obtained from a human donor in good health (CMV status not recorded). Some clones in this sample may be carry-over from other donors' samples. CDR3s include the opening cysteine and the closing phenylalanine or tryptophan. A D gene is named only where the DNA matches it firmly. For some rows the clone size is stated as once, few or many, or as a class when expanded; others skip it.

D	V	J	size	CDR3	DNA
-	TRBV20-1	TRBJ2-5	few	CSARDWPSQETQYF	TGCAGTGCTAGAGATTGGCCGTCACAAGAGACCCAGTACTTC
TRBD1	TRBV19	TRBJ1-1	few	CASSMVAGGDTEAFF	TGTGCCAGTAGTATGGTGGCAGGGGGGGACACTGAAGCTTTCTTT
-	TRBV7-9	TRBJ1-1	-	CASSYGIRTEAFF	TGTGCCAGCAGCTATGGTATTCGGACTGAAGCTTTCTTT
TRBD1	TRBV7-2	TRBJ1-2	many	CASSARQGYYGYTF	TGTGCCAGCAGCGCCCGACAGGGCTACTATGGCTACACCTTC
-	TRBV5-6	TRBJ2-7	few	CASSPREKPYEQYF	TGTGCCAGCAGCCCCCGGGAAAAACCATACGAGCAGTACTTC
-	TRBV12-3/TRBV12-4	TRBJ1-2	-	CASSAAEGYGYTF	TGTGCCAGCAGCGCCGCGGAGGGCTATGGCTACACCTTC
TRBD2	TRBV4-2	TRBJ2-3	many	CASSQVLAGPMDTQYF	TGTGCCAGCAGCCAAGTCCTAGCGGGGCCCATGGATACGCAGTATTTT
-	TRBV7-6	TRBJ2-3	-	CASSLESVVRGDTQYF	TGTGCCAGCAGCTTAGAGTCTGTTGTTCGGGGAGATACGCAGTATTTT
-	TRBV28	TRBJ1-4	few	CASSQIRGAPEKLFF	TGTGCCAGCAGCCAAATCAGGGGAGCCCCTGAAAAACTGTTTTTT
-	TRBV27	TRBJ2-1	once	CASSLVPISYNEQFF	TGTGCCAGCAGCCTAGTTCCGATTTCCTACAATGAGCAGTTCTTC
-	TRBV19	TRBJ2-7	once	CATMEGYEQYF	TGTGCCACCATGGAGGGTTACGAGCAGTACTTC
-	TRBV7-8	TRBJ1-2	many	CASSRIQGDGGYTF	TGTGCCAGCAGCAGGATACAGGGCGATGGCGGCTACACCTTC
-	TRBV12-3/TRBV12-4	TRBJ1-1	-	CASSPMGGFAEAFF	TGTGCCAGCAGTCCCATGGGGGGATTCGCTGAAGCTTTCTTT
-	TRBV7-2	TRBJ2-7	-	CASSSLTDRSHEQYF	TGTGCCAGCAGCTCTCTAACGGACAGATCTCACGAGCAGTACTTC
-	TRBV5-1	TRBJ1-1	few	CASSFNRAEAFF	TGCGCCAGCAGCTTTAATCGGGCAGAAGCTTTCTTT
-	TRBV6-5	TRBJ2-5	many	CASSYTPKETQYF	TGTGCCAGCAGTTACACCCCGAAAGAGACCCAGTACTTC
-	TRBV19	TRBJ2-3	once	CASSMQGFGTDTQYF	TGTGCCAGTAGTATGCAGGGTTTTGGCACAGATACGCAGTATTTT
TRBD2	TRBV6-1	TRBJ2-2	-	CASSRGTSGWTGELFF	TGTGCCAGCAGCCGAGGGACTAGCGGTTGGACCGGGGAGCTGTTTTTT
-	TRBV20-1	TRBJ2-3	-	CSGMTGDYTDTQYF	TGCAGTGGGATGACAGGGGACTACACAGATACGCAGTATTTT
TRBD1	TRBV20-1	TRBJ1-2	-	CSARAPGTDPGYTF	TGCAGTGCTAGAGCCCCGGGGACAGACCCAGGCTACACCTTC
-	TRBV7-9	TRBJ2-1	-	CASSPRQGGDEQFF	TGTGCCAGCAGCCCTAGACAGGGAGGCGATGAGCAGTTCTTC
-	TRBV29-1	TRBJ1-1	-	CSVGALNTEAFF	TGCAGCGTGGGGGCATTGAACACTGAAGCTTTCTTT
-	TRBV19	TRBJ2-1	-	CASSKGGMIYNEQFF	TGTGCCAGTAGTAAGGGGGGAATGATATACAATGAGCAGTTCTTC